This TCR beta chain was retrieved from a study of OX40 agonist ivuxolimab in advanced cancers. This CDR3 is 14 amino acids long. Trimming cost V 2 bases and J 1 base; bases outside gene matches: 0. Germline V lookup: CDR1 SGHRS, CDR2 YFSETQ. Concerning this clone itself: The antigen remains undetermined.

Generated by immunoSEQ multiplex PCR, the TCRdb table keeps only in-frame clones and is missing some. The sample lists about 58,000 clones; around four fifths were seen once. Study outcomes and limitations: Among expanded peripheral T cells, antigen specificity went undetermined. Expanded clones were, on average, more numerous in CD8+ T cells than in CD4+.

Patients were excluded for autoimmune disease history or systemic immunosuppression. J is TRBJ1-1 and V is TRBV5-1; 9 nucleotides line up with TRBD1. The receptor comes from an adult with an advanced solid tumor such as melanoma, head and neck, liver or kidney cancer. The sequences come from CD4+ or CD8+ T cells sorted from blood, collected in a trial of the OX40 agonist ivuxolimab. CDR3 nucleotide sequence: TGCGCCAGCAGCTTACAGGGGGCGAACACTGAAGCTTTCTTT. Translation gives CASSLQGANTEAFF.